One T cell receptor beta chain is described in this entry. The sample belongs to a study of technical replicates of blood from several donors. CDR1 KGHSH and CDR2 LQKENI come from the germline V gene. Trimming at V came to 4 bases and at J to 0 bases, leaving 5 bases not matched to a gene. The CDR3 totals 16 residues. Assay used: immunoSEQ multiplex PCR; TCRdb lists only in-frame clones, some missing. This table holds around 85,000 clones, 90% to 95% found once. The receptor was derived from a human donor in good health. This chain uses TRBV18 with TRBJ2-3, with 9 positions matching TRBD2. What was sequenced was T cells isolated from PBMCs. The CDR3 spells CASSRLAGLSTDTQYF. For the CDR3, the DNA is TGTGCCAGCTCACGGCTAGCGGGATTGAGCACAGATACGCAGTATTTT. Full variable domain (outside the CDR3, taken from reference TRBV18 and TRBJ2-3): NAGVMQNPRHLVRRRGQEARLRCSPMKGHSHVYWYRQLPEEGLKFMVYLQKENIIDESGMPKERFSAEFPKEGPSILRIQQVVRGDSAAYFCASSRLAGLSTDTQYFGPGTRLTVL.